A single sample is the source of the 10 T cell receptor beta chains below, sequenced in a study of blood T cell repertoires in COVID-19. Only in-frame clones appear in the TCRdb table, and some are missing; sequencing was by immunoSEQ multiplex PCR. The profile shows 200,000 to 250,000 clones, roughly four fifths of them singletons. The sample comprised PBMCs or T cells enriched from blood (not recorded which). The origin of the receptors is a woman aged 45-65 years who had been exposed to COVID-19.

This chain uses TRBV7-9 with TRBJ2-1; tentatively, D is TRBD1 (6 bases). Germline V gives CDR1 SEHNR, CDR2 FQNEAQ (reference sequence). V lost 6 bases and J 5 bases, leaving 14 bases between the germline ends. The CDR3 spans 14 residues. CDR3 nucleotides: TGTGCCAGCAGTCTCCCAGGGGTGAACAATGAGCAGTTCTTC. Its protein product is CASSLPGVNNEQFF.

The V and J genes are TRBV15 and TRBJ2-3; 8 bases are a match to TRBD2. Germline CDR1 is LNHNV and CDR2 is YYDKDF (reference sequence). The CDR3 contains 15 residues. After removal of 4 bases from V and 0 bases from J, the junction contained 3 bases not matched to a gene. This CDR3 reads CATSNSGDSTDTQYF. The CDR3 nucleotides are TGTGCCACCAGCAATAGCGGGGACAGCACAGATACGCAGTATTTT.

This chain links TRBV10-1 with TRBJ1-5; no firm D call. The V end was cut by 5 bases, the J end by 9 bases, with 29 bases between. The CDR3 has 18 amino acids. Germline V CDR1 and CDR2: WNHNN, SYGVQD (reference sequence). The CDR3 protein is CASSPSAASMVPLRPQHF. CDR3 bases: TGCGCCAGCAGTCCATCGGCGGCTTCGATGGTCCCTTTAAGGCCCCAGCATTTT.

In DNA form, the CDR3 reads TGTGCCAGCAGTGTACTACCGAATAATTCACCCCTCCACTTT. This translates into CASSVLPNNSPLHF. The chain uses TRBV2 and TRBJ1-6; D call uncertain. This CDR3 contains 14 residues. The V and J ends lost 4 bases and 5 bases respectively, with 9 bases between them. Per the germline V gene, CDR1 is SNHLY and CDR2 is FYNNEI. Filled out from reference TRBV2 and TRBJ1-6, the complete variable domain reads EPEVTQTPSHQVTQMGQEVILRCVPISNHLYFYWYRQILGQKVEFLVSFYNNEISEKSEIFDDQFSVERPDGSNFTLKIRSTKLEDSAMYFCASSVLPNNSPLHFGNGTRLTVT.

The chain employs TRBV3-1 (or the pseudogene TRBV3-2) and TRBJ1-1, with D unclear. The germline gives CDR1 LGHDT, CDR2 YNNKEL (reference sequence). The CDR3 is made up of 12 amino acids. Deletions cut 4 bases from V and 5 bases from J, with 8 bases between. The CDR3 DNA reads as TGTGCCAGCAGCCCGCCGGGGACTGAAGCTTTCTTT. Translation: CASSPPGTEAFF.

This clone was observed once. This chain joins TRBV28 and TRBJ2-7, with 11 bases lining up with TRBD2. The CDR3 consists of 14 residues. Germline CDR1 reads MDHEN; CDR2 reads SYDVKM. V was clipped by 6 bases and J by 4 bases; unmatched bases: 5. CDR3 protein: CASRPSGGPYEQYF. Here the CDR3 DNA reads TGTGCCAGCAGGCCTAGCGGGGGGCCATACGAGCAGTACTTC.

This clone appeared a single time. The CDR3 is CASSSRVVEQYF. The CDR3 DNA is TGTGCCAGCAGTTCGCGTGTTGTCGAGCAGTACTTC. This sequence joins TRBV12-3 or TRBV12-4 and TRBJ2-7, with D hard to call. V lost 4 bases and J lost 6, with 10 bases in between. The length of the CDR3 is 12 residues.

The V gene is TRBV5-4, the J gene TRBJ1-3; D is possibly TRBD1 (6 bases). The CDR3 length is 14 residues. Per the germline V gene, CDR1 is SGHNT and CDR2 is YYREEE (reference sequence). Deletions cut 0 bases from V and 7 bases from J, with 11 bases between. For the CDR3, the DNA is TGTGCCAGCAGCTTGGATTCAGGGGCCAACACCATATATTTT. It translates to CASSLDSGANTIYF.

This sequence joins TRBV5-4 and TRBJ1-1, with D tentatively TRBD1 (5 bases). The CDR3 spans 14 residues. Per germline, CDR1 SGHNT and CDR2 YYREEE (reference sequence). V gave up 3 bases and J gave up 6 bases, with 15 bases separating them. The CDR3 sequence is CASSSTGRQSEAFF. In nucleotides, the CDR3 is TGTGCCAGCAGCTCAACGGGTCGACAGTCTGAAGCTTTCTTT.

The V gene is TRBV15, the J gene TRBJ1-2; no clear D. CDR3 length: 13 amino acids. Germline V gives CDR1 LNHNV, CDR2 YYDKDF (reference sequence). Trimming shortened V by 3 bases and J by 6 bases, and 11 bases separated the two germline ends. The CDR3 here is CATSREKANGYTF. The CDR3 coding sequence is TGTGCCACCAGCAGGGAGAAAGCGAATGGCTACACCTTC. The whole variable domain, remainder taken from reference TRBV15 and TRBJ1-2, is DAMVIQNPRYQVTQFGKPVTLSCSQTLNHNVMYWYQQKSSQAPKLLFHYYDKDFNNEADTPDNFQSRRPNTSFCFLDIRSPGLGDTAMYLCATSREKANGYTFGSGTRLTVV.